These 20 T cell receptor beta chains came from one sample sequenced in a study of blood T cell repertoires in COVID-19. Clones were sequenced by immunoSEQ multiplex PCR, and TCRdb holds only the in-frame ones, with some missing. The sample has 64,000 or so clones, roughly four fifths seen once; the top ten hold roughly 13%. Sequencing was done on a sample of peripheral blood. These receptors were taken from a human donor in a cohort sampled during active COVID-19.

The gene calls are TRBV11-2 and TRBJ2-5; the match to TRBD1 covers 9 bases. This CDR3 is built from 15 residues. The junction had 3 bases not matched to a gene; V was cut back by 3 bases and J by 1 base. Germline V lookup: CDR1 SGHAT, CDR2 FQNNGV. The CDR3 coding sequence is TGTGCCAGCAGCTTCGGGACAGGGTCCCAAGAGACCCAGTACTTC. Translating gives CASSFGTGSQETQYF. The full variable domain, with the rest looked up from reference TRBV11-2 and TRBJ2-5, is EAGVAQSPRYKIIEKRQSVAFWCNPISGHATLYWYQQILGQGPKLLIQFQNNGVVDDSQLPKDRFSAERLKGVDSTLKIQPAKLEDSAVYLCASSFGTGSQETQYFGPGTRLLVL.

The rearrangement links TRBV27 to TRBJ1-2; no clear D gene. The CDR3 consists of 13 residues. Trimming stripped 2 bases from V and 8 bases from J, with 12 bases between. Germline loops: CDR1 MNHEY, CDR2 SMNVEV (reference sequence). As DNA, the CDR3 is TGTGCCAGCAGTTTAGGGAGTCTTGGGGGCTACACCTTC. Translating gives CASSLGSLGGYTF.

This chain joins TRBV19 and TRBJ1-3; perhaps TRBD1 as D (5 bases). Germline CDR1 LNHDA, CDR2 SQIVND (reference sequence). The CDR3 extends over 16 amino acids. With 4 bases removed from V and 1 base from J, the gap between germline ends came to 14 bases. Here the CDR3 DNA reads TGTGCCAGTAGTAGCACAGGTCGCGCTTCTGGAAACACCATATATTTT. It translates to CASSSTGRASGNTIYF. Full variable domain (missing parts from reference TRBV19 and TRBJ1-3): DGGITQSPKYLFRKEGQNVTLSCEQNLNHDAMYWYRQDPGQGLRLIYYSQIVNDFQKGDIAEGYSVSREKKESFPLTVTSAQKNPTAFYLCASSSTGRASGNTIYFGEGSWLTVV.

The rearrangement uses TRBV19 and TRBJ2-1; D not certain. V dropped 3 bases and J dropped 8 bases, with 11 bases sitting between them. Germline lookup yields CDR1 LNHDA and CDR2 SQIVND (reference sequence). This CDR3 comprises 13 residues. The CDR3 DNA reads TGTGCCAGTAGTATTGTCCTAATAGATGAGCAGTTCTTC. Its protein is CASSIVLIDEQFF. The full variable domain, rest sourced from reference TRBV19 and TRBJ2-1, is DGGITQSPKYLFRKEGQNVTLSCEQNLNHDAMYWYRQDPGQGLRLIYYSQIVNDFQKGDIAEGYSVSREKKESFPLTVTSAQKNPTAFYLCASSIVLIDEQFFGPGTRLTVL.

The chain combines TRBV11-2 with TRBJ2-3, with TRBD1 matching over 10 bases. Germline CDR1 reads SGHAT; CDR2 reads FQNNGV. This CDR3 contains 17 residues. The J segment lost 3 bases and the V segment lost 2 bases, leaving 8 bases of the junction unmatched. The DNA of the CDR3 is TGTGCCAGCAGCTTAAACCTATGGGACAGGGGAACAGATACGCAGTATTTT. Its translation: CASSLNLWDRGTDTQYF.

The rearrangement uses TRBV24-1 and TRBJ2-1, with 9 bases fitting TRBD1. V shed 5 bases and J 13 bases; nucleotides not matched to a gene: 8. From germline, CDR1 is KGHDR and CDR2 SFDVKD. This CDR3 spans 13 amino acids. The DNA for the CDR3 is TGTGCCACCAGTGTCACCGGGACAGGGATTCAGTTCTTC. This gives the protein CATSVTGTGIQFF.

The chain uses TRBV6-5 and TRBJ1-3, with a weak D call TRBD1 (5 bases). Trimming removed 7 bases at V and 1 base at J, with 14 bases between. Germline V gene data show CDR1 as MNHEY and CDR2 as SVGAGI. This CDR3 region has 15 residues. CDR3 nucleotides: TGTGCCAGCACCCTCACCGGGACTTCTGGAAACACCATATATTTT. Its protein is CASTLTGTSGNTIYF.

The rearrangement joins TRBV6-1 to TRBJ1-1; D is possibly TRBD1 (5 bases). There are 17 residues in the CDR3. V lost 4 bases and J lost 0, with 18 bases in between. Germline CDR1 reads MNHNS; CDR2 reads SASEGT. The DNA of the CDR3 is TGTGCCAGCAGTGGGCCGGCCGGGGGAGGGCTGAACACTGAAGCTTTCTTT. Its translation is CASSGPAGGGLNTEAFF.

This chain connects TRBV7-8 to TRBJ2-5; D is unclear. V was shortened by 3 bases and J by 4 bases, with 9 bases between the two germline ends. Germline lookup yields CDR1 SGHVS and CDR2 FQNEAQ. This CDR3 has 13 residues. The DNA for the CDR3 is TGTGCCAGCAGCTTTAAACAGATAGAGACCCAGTACTTC. Translated: CASSFKQIETQYF.

The V gene is TRBV7-2, the J gene TRBJ1-6; D is undetermined. CDR1 SGHTA and CDR2 FQGNSA come from the germline V gene. The CDR3 is 15 residues long. Trimming removed 6 bases from V and 2 bases from J, with 11 bases in between. In nucleotides, the CDR3 is TGTGCCAGCAGGAGAGGCACTACCTATAATTCACCCCTCCACTTT. Residues: CASRRGTTYNSPLHF.

The chain links TRBV6-7 to TRBJ2-1, with 11 nucleotides matching TRBD2. TRBV6-7 is reported as an ORF; its role is uncertain. CDR3 length: 18 residues. The ends lost 7 bases at V and 5 bases at J; junction bases unmatched: 16. The CDR3 sequence: CASNHPGEIAGGHNEQFF. The CDR3 coding sequence is TGTGCCAGCAACCATCCGGGAGAAATAGCGGGGGGGCACAATGAGCAGTTCTTC.

Sample share makes this clone medium-sized. The chain joins TRBV6-6 to TRBJ1-1; 7 nucleotides agree with TRBD1. Per the germline V gene, CDR1 is MNHNY and CDR2 is SVGAGI (reference sequence). This CDR3 has 14 residues. Unmatched junction bases numbered 3, after V lost 0 bases and J lost 5 bases. In nucleotides, the CDR3 is TGTGCCAGCAGTTACTCGACAGGGCGAACTGAAGCTTTCTTT. This translates into CASSYSTGRTEAFF.

The gene calls are TRBV11-2 and TRBJ1-5; D remains unclear. Trimming left V 4 bases short and J 3 bases short, with 16 bases between. The CDR3 covers 16 residues. Looked up from germline, CDR1 is SGHAT and CDR2 is FQNNGV. DNA of the CDR3: TGTGCCAGCAGCTCCGCCCCGGGTCAGCCCAATCAGCCCCAGCATTTT. Translating gives CASSSAPGQPNQPQHF.

V gene TRBV11-2 combines with J gene TRBJ1-2; TRBD1 matches 8 bases. The CDR3 runs to 14 residues. Germline-derived CDR1 and CDR2 are SGHAT and FQNNGV. V lost 5 bases, J lost 1 base, and 3 bases stayed unmatched. The CDR3: CASSVTGGNYGYTF. CDR3 nucleotides: TGTGCCAGCAGCGTCACAGGGGGTAACTATGGCTACACCTTC. Based on the CDR3 plus reference TRBV11-2 and TRBJ1-2, the full variable domain is EAGVAQSPRYKIIEKRQSVAFWCNPISGHATLYWYQQILGQGPKLLIQFQNNGVVDDSQLPKDRFSAERLKGVDSTLKIQPAKLEDSAVYLCASSVTGGNYGYTFGSGTRLTVV.

This clone appeared a single time. The rearrangement joins TRBV7-9 to TRBJ1-4; possibly TRBD1 for D (5 bases). Germline-derived CDR1 and CDR2 are SEHNR and FQNEAQ (reference sequence). With 5 bases removed from V and 0 bases from J, the gap between germline ends came to 10 bases. The CDR3 has 15 residues. CDR3 sequence reads: CASSQKTATNEKLFF. In DNA form, the CDR3 reads TGTGCCAGCAGCCAGAAGACAGCAACTAATGAAAAACTGTTTTTT.

With regard to this clone: The junction departs from germline at one end; a sequencing error may be responsible. The chain is built from TRBV9 and TRBJ2-5; D is perhaps TRBD1 (5 bases). This CDR3 contains 13 residues. Germline-derived CDR1 and CDR2 are SGDLS and YYNGEE. Here the CDR3 DNA reads TGTGCCAGCAGCGTCACTGATAGACACAGGCTGAACTTC. The encoded protein is CASSVTDRHRLNF. The variable domain in full, with the rest retrieved from reference TRBV9 and TRBJ2-5, is DSGVTQTPKHLITATGQRVTLRCSPRSGDLSVYWYQQSLDQGLQFLIQYYNGEERAKGNILERFSAQQFPDLHSELNLSSLELGDSALYFCASSVTDRHRLNFGPGTRLLVL.

The chain links TRBV5-4 to TRBJ2-5; 12 bases are shared with TRBD2. The CDR3 runs 15 residues. Trimming took 2 bases from V and 5 from J; bases not matched to a gene: 4. CDR1 is SGHNT, CDR2 YYREEE, per germline (reference sequence). The CDR3 region is CASSFGTSGGETQYF. CDR3 nucleotide sequence: TGTGCCAGCAGCTTCGGAACTAGCGGGGGGGAGACCCAGTACTTC.

V is TRBV5-1 and J is TRBJ1-1; 7 nucleotides match TRBD1. V lost 0 bases and J lost 5; bases outside the gene matches: 1. The germline V gene has CDR1 SGHRS and CDR2 YFSETQ. The CDR3 runs 13 residues. The CDR3 nucleotides are TGCGCCAGCAGCTTGGACAGGGGAACTGAAGCTTTCTTT. Its protein is CASSLDRGTEAFF.

V is TRBV7-8 and J is TRBJ1-2, with no clear D. V lost 3 bases, J lost 4 bases, and 12 bases lay in between. Looked up from germline, CDR1 is SGHVS and CDR2 is FQNEAQ. The CDR3 length is 14 residues. In nucleotides, the CDR3 is TGTGCCAGCAGCTTTCGGGAGCAGGCCTATGGCTACACCTTC. Encoded protein: CASSFREQAYGYTF.

The J gene is TRBJ2-3, the V gene TRBV11-2, with a possible D match to TRBD2 (5 bases). The CDR3 has 15 residues. V gave up 1 base and J gave up 10 bases, with 18 bases separating them. Germline values: CDR1 SGHAT, CDR2 FQNNGV. DNA for the CDR3: TGTGCCAGCAGCTTAGGCCCAGCGAGAACCGGGGCGCAGTATTTT. Translation gives CASSLGPARTGAQYF.